The 21 T cell receptor beta chains listed next were all sequenced from one sample in a study of blood T cell repertoires in COVID-19. TCRdb's copy holds only in-frame clones and misses some; the assay was immunoSEQ multiplex PCR. This sample has some 190,000 clones, with under 90% found just once. Sequencing was carried out using peripheral blood. Source of these receptors: a person between 65 and 79 years old with COVID-19, enrolled during active disease.

As for this clone: The germline gene is not matched at one end of the junction; a read error may be the cause. V usage is TRBV28 and J usage is TRBJ1-3; D not certain. This CDR3 region has 13 residues. In germline, CDR1 is MDHEN, CDR2 SYDVKM. The CDR3 bases are TGTGCCAGCAGTTCCCCCTCTCGAAACACCATATATTTT. Its protein is CASSSPSRNTIYF.

The CDR3: CAISESMAAGGHTDTQYF. The CDR3 DNA is TGTGCCATCAGTGAGTCGATGGCAGCGGGGGGGCACACAGATACGCAGTATTTT. The rearrangement links TRBV10-3 to TRBJ2-3, with 10 bases that match TRBD2. V trimming: 0 bases; J trimming: 2 bases; junction bases outside the gene matches: 8. This CDR3 has 18 amino acids. Germline CDR1 ENHRY, CDR2 SYGVKD.

The chain employs TRBV12-3 or TRBV12-4 and TRBJ1-2; D is uncertain. The V end was cut by 1 base, the J end by 1 base, with 4 bases between. The CDR3 runs to 13 residues. CDR3 sequence (DNA): TGTGCCAGCAGTTTAGTGTATAACTATGGCTACACCTTC. Its translation is CASSLVYNYGYTF.

This clone was counted a single time. This chain links TRBV7-2 with TRBJ2-1, with TRBD1 identical over 8 bases. The junction had 8 bases not matched to a gene; V was cut back by 0 bases and J by 7 bases. Germline V gene data show CDR1 as SGHTA and CDR2 as FQGNSA. The CDR3 extends over 16 amino acids. CDR3 sequence reads: CASSLAATGVRNEQFF. DNA of the CDR3: TGTGCCAGCAGCTTAGCGGCGACAGGGGTGAGAAATGAGCAGTTCTTC.

V usage is TRBV7-9 and J usage is TRBJ1-5; 11 bases match TRBD1. Germline loops: CDR1 SEHNR, CDR2 FQNEAQ (reference sequence). CDR3 length: 15 amino acids. Trimming at V came to 2 bases and at J to 6 bases, leaving 3 bases not matched to a gene. In DNA form, the CDR3 reads TGTGCCAGCAGCTTAACCGGGACAGGGGGTCAGCCCCAGCATTTT. This codes for CASSLTGTGGQPQHF.

The J gene is TRBJ2-2, the V gene TRBV3-1 (or the pseudogene TRBV3-2); the match to TRBD2 covers 14 bases. V lost 6 bases to trimming and J lost 5 bases; unmatched junction nucleotides: 8. This CDR3 spans 17 amino acids. Germline loops: CDR1 LGHDT, CDR2 YNNKEL (reference sequence). CDR3 in amino acids: CASSRGLAGEVTGELFF. For the CDR3, the DNA is TGTGCCAGCAGTCGGGGACTAGCGGGAGAAGTAACCGGGGAGCTGTTTTTT.

The chain has TRBV27 and TRBJ2-3; D remains ambiguous. The CDR3 contains 14 residues. The germline CDR1 and CDR2 sequences are MNHEY and SMNVEV (reference sequence). V lost 5 bases and J lost 4, with 13 bases in between. CDR3 region: CASSLYYPSDTQYF. The CDR3 nucleotides read TGTGCCAGCAGTCTCTATTACCCGTCAGATACGCAGTATTTT.

This sequence joins TRBV25-1 and TRBJ1-4; D remains ambiguous. CDR3 length: 12 amino acids. Germline loops: CDR1 MGHDK, CDR2 SYGVNS. Trimming stripped 4 bases from V and 6 bases from J, with 6 bases between. The CDR3 sequence is CASSGLDEKLFF. CDR3 DNA: TGTGCCAGCAGTGGACTAGATGAAAAACTGTTTTTT.

The chain uses TRBV2 and TRBJ2-1, with 10 bases fitting TRBD1. Per the germline V gene, CDR1 is SNHLY and CDR2 is FYNNEI. Trimming cost V 3 bases and J 6 bases; bases outside gene matches: 5. This CDR3 is 15 amino acids long. CDR3 residues: CASSEGTGVVNEQFF. CDR3 sequence (DNA): TGTGCCAGCAGTGAGGGGACAGGGGTGGTCAATGAGCAGTTCTTC. The full variable domain, completed using reference TRBV2 and TRBJ2-1, is EPEVTQTPSHQVTQMGQEVILRCVPISNHLYFYWYRQILGQKVEFLVSFYNNEISEKSEIFDDQFSVERPDGSNFTLKIRSTKLEDSAMYFCASSEGTGVVNEQFFGPGTRLTVL.

The rearrangement links TRBV7-2 to TRBJ1-6; maybe TRBD1 (6 bases). Germline V lookup: CDR1 SGHTA, CDR2 FQGNSA. The CDR3 has 15 residues. The ends were cut back, 1 base at V and 6 bases at J, with 10 bases in the middle. The chain's CDR3 is CASSLEDSRNSPLHF. CDR3 sequence (DNA): TGTGCCAGCAGCTTAGAGGACAGTCGTAATTCACCCCTCCACTTT.

This chain connects TRBV11-3 to TRBJ2-7; 11 bases map to TRBD1. After removal of 5 bases from V and 2 bases from J, the junction contained 5 bases not matched to a gene. This CDR3 region has 15 residues. Germline CDR1 reads SGHNT; CDR2 reads YENEEA. CDR3 nucleotides: TGTGCCAGCAGCGAAGGGACAGGGGGACCCTACGAGCAGTACTTC. It yields the protein CASSEGTGGPYEQYF.

CDR3 bases: TGTGCCAGTAGCAATAATGACAGGCACTATGGCTACACCTTC. Translating gives CASSNNDRHYGYTF. The V call is TRBV19, the J call TRBJ1-2, with a possible D match to TRBD1 (6 bases). The CDR3 runs 14 residues. Germline values: CDR1 LNHDA, CDR2 SQIVND (reference sequence). Trimming shortened V by 6 bases and J by 3 bases, and 14 bases separated the two germline ends.

The chain recombines TRBV19 with TRBJ2-2; TRBD2 matches at 12 bases. V trimming: 3 bases; J trimming: 3 bases; junction bases outside the gene matches: 14. Germline V gene sequence: CDR1 LNHDA, CDR2 SQIVND (reference sequence). The CDR3 runs to 20 residues. The CDR3 sequence: CASSIEGPSGRADHTGELFF. Written as DNA, the CDR3 is TGTGCCAGTAGTATTGAGGGGCCTAGCGGGAGGGCAGACCACACCGGGGAGCTGTTTTTT.

The V gene is TRBV7-9, the J gene TRBJ1-3; D is uncertain. V was trimmed by 10 bases and J by 0 bases, leaving 10 bases between them. This CDR3 is 13 amino acids long. Germline V gives CDR1 SEHNR, CDR2 FQNEAQ (reference sequence). The CDR3 is CATGGSSGNTIYF. CDR3 DNA sequence: TGTGCCACCGGCGGGAGCTCTGGAAACACCATATATTTT.

The CDR3 DNA reads as TGCGCCAGCAGCAAACAGACAGGGCCAACTAATGAAAAACTGTTTTTT. This encodes CASSKQTGPTNEKLFF. This rearrangement joins TRBV4-1 to TRBJ1-4; TRBD1 aligns across 7 bases. Germline-derived CDR1 and CDR2 are MGHRA and YSYEKL. The CDR3 extends over 16 amino acids. Trimming at V came to 5 bases and at J to 0 bases, leaving 6 bases not matched to a gene.

In this sample, this clone turned up a few times. The chain uses TRBV7-2 and TRBJ1-1; D ambiguous. Trimming shortened V by 5 bases and J by 5 bases, and 6 bases separated the two germline ends. The CDR3 runs to 11 residues. Germline values: CDR1 SGHTA, CDR2 FQGNSA. The CDR3 sequence: CASSPYTEAFF. Written as DNA, the CDR3 is TGTGCCAGCAGCCCCTATACTGAAGCTTTCTTT. The full variable domain, rest sourced from reference TRBV7-2 and TRBJ1-1, is GAGVSQSPSNKVTEKGKDVELRCDPISGHTALYWYRQSLGQGLEFLIYFQGNSAPDKSGLPSDRFSAERTGGSVSTLTIQRTQQEDSAVYLCASSPYTEAFFGQGTRLTVV.

J is TRBJ2-3 and V is TRBV9, with 9 bases that match TRBD1. V was pared by 0 bases and J by 4 bases, with 9 bases of the junction left unmatched. The CDR3 spans 17 residues. Per germline, CDR1 SGDLS and CDR2 YYNGEE. DNA for the CDR3: TGTGCCAGCAGCGTAGAGGGGACAGGGAGGGGACCAGATACGCAGTATTTT. Its translation: CASSVEGTGRGPDTQYF.

The chain has TRBV5-1 and TRBJ2-1; D is perhaps TRBD2 (7 bases). This CDR3 region has 17 residues. Trimming stripped 0 bases from V and 5 bases from J, with 18 bases between. CDR1 and CDR2 (germline): SGHRS, YFSETQ. The CDR3 is CASSLAIGRGTNNEQFF. The CDR3 DNA is TGCGCCAGCAGCTTGGCCATCGGGCGGGGGACAAACAATGAGCAGTTCTTC.

This clone has a handful of counts. The gene calls are TRBV5-1 and TRBJ2-1, with D possibly TRBD2 on 6 matching bases. The V gene lost 5 bases and the J gene lost 6 bases, with 18 bases spanning the gap. The CDR3 covers 15 residues. CDR1 and CDR2 from the germline V gene are SGHRS and YFSETQ. DNA of the CDR3: TGCGCCAGCAGTTTTCTCCCGGGACTCCGCAATGAGCAGTTCTTC. It encodes CASSFLPGLRNEQFF.

The chain carries TRBV9 and TRBJ1-4; the D gene is possibly TRBD1 (5 bases). Per germline, CDR1 SGDLS and CDR2 YYNGEE. This CDR3 has 16 amino acids. V was trimmed by 0 bases and J by 6 bases, leaving 15 bases between them. This CDR3 is CASSVGVRARDEKLFF. CDR3 bases: TGTGCCAGCAGCGTAGGCGTCAGGGCTAGGGATGAAAAACTGTTTTTT.

The genes are TRBV18 and TRBJ2-2, with a weak D call TRBD2 (5 bases). The germline gives CDR1 KGHSH, CDR2 LQKENI. With 4 bases removed from V and 1 base from J, the gap between germline ends came to 10 bases. This CDR3 is built from 15 residues. The CDR3 bases are TGTGCCAGCTCACTTCCGAGCGGGAACACCGGGGAGCTGTTTTTT. Amino acid sequence: CASSLPSGNTGELFF.